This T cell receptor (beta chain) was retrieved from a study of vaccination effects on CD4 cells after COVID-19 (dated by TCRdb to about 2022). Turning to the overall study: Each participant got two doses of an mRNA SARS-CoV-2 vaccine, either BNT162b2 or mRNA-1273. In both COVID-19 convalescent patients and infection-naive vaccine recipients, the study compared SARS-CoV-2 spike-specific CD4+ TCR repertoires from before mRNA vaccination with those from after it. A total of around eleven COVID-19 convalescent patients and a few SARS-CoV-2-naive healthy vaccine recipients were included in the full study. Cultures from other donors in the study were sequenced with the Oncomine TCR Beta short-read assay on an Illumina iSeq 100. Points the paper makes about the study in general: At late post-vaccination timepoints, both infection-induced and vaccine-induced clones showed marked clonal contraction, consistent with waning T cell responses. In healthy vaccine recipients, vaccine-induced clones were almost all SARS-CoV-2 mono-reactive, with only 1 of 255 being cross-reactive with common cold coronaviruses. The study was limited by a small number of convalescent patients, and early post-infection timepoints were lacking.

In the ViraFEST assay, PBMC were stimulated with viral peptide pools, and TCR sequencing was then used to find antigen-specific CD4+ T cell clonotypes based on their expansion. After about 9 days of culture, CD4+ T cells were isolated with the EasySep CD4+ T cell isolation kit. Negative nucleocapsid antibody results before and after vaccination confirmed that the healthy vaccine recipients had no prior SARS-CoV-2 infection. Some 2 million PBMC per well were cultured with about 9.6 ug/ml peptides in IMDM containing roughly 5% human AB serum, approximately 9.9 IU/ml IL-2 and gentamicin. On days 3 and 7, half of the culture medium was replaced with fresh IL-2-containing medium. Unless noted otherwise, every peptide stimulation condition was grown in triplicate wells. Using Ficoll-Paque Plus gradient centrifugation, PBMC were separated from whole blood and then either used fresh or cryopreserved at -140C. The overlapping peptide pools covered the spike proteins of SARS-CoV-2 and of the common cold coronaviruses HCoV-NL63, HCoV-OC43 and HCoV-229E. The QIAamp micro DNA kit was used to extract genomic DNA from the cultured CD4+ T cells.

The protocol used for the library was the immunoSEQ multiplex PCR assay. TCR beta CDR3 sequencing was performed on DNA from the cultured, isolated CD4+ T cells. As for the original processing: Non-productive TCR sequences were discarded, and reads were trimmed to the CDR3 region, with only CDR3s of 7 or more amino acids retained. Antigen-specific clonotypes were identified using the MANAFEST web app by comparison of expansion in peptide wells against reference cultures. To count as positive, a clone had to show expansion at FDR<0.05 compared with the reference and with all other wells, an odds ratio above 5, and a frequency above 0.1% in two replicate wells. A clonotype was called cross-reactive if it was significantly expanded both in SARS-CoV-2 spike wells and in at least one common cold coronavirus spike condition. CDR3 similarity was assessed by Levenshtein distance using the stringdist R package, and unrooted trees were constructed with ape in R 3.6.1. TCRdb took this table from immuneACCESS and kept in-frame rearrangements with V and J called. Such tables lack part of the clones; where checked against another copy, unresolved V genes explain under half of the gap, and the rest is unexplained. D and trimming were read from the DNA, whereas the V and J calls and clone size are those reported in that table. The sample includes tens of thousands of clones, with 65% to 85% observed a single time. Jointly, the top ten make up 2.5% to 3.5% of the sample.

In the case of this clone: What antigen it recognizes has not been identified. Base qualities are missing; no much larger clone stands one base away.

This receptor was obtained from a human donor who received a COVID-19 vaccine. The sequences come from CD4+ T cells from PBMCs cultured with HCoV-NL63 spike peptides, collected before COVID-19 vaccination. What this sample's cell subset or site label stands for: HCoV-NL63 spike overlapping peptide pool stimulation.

The base sequence is TGTGCCAGCAGTCTCCGGGGGACAGGGAGGGTGGAAAAACTGTTTTTT. This yields the protein CASSLRGTGRVEKLFF. The sequence is built from TRBV2 and TRBJ1-4; TRBD1 fits 9 bases in the junction. From its cysteine to its phenylalanine, the CDR3 spans 16 amino acids. The retained sequence is limited to the CDR3, 48 bases, with the frame set at the first base. Compared with germline, V lacks 5 bases and J lacks 8 bases; bases without a gene match: 12. CDR1 and CDR2 (SNHLY, FYNNEI) derive from the germline V gene. The CDR3, completed at both ends by the reference TRBV2 and TRBJ1-4 genes, gives the full variable domain EPEVTQTPSHQVTQMGQEVILRCVPISNHLYFYWYRQILGQKVEFLVSFYNNEISEKSEIFDDQFSVERPDGSNFTLKIRSTKLEDSAMYFCASSLRGTGRVEKLFFGSGTQLSVL.